The 30 T cell receptor beta chains given below trace back to one sample, sequenced in a study of blood T cell repertoires in COVID-19. Produced via immunoSEQ multiplex PCR; TCRdb's table is partial and in-frame only. Of approximately 100,000 clones in the sample, 70% to 90% were seen once. The sequencing sample was made of peripheral blood. The receptors stem from a woman aged 60-75 years with acute or convalescent COVID-19.

The chain uses TRBV7-9 and TRBJ1-1; 7 bases line up with TRBD1. Germline values: CDR1 SEHNR, CDR2 FQNEAQ (reference sequence). The CDR3 contains 13 residues. The junction had 1 base not matched to a gene; V was cut back by 3 bases and J by 3 bases. The DNA of the CDR3 is TGTGCCAGCAGCTTTACAGGGGACACTGAAGCTTTCTTT. Its protein product is CASSFTGDTEAFF.

This chain links TRBV28 with TRBJ1-2; 7 nucleotides match TRBD1. The CDR3 totals 14 residues. V was clipped by 3 bases and J by 6 bases; unmatched bases: 7. Per germline, CDR1 MDHEN and CDR2 SYDVKM. The CDR3 sequence is CASSLTGRSHGYTF. For the CDR3, the DNA is TGTGCCAGCAGTTTGACAGGGCGGTCCCATGGCTACACCTTC.

The chain employs TRBV24-1 and TRBJ2-5; the match to TRBD2 covers 11 bases. The CDR3 has 17 residues. V gave up 2 bases and J gave up 3 bases; unmatched junction bases: 7. The germline V gene has CDR1 KGHDR and CDR2 SFDVKD. CDR3 in DNA: TGTGCCACCAGTGATTCCCTAGCGGGAGGCACTAAAGAGACCCAGTACTTC. Protein sequence: CATSDSLAGGTKETQYF.

The V gene is TRBV2, the J gene TRBJ2-2, with 8 bases aligning to TRBD2. V was pared by 5 bases and J by 3 bases, with 5 bases of the junction left unmatched. The length of the CDR3 is 15 residues. CDR1 is SNHLY, CDR2 FYNNEI, per germline. DNA of the CDR3: TGTGCCAGCAGTTCCCGGGAGGGGGACACCGGGGAGCTGTTTTTT. Protein product: CASSSREGDTGELFF.

The V gene is TRBV7-3, the J gene TRBJ2-7; D uncertain. Germline CDR1 is SGHTA and CDR2 is FQGTGA. The V and J ends lost 5 bases and 1 base respectively, with 12 bases between them. The CDR3 sequence is 14 residues long. This CDR3 reads CASSLDAGSYEQYF. CDR3 DNA sequence: TGTGCCAGCAGCCTCGACGCAGGTTCCTACGAGCAGTACTTC.

The chain couples TRBV19 to TRBJ2-5; D is possibly TRBD1 (5 bases). The germline V and J ends were trimmed by 9 bases and 2 bases, with 7 bases remaining between them. This CDR3 has 11 amino acids. Germline V gives CDR1 LNHDA, CDR2 SQIVND (reference sequence). The CDR3 DNA follows: TGTGCCAGCAGACAGCAAGAGACCCAGTACTTC. This translates into CASRQQETQYF.

The V call is TRBV5-1, the J call TRBJ2-1; D is ambiguous. The CDR3 loop spans 12 amino acids. Trimming left V 4 bases short and J 9 bases short, with 11 bases between. Germline loops: CDR1 SGHRS, CDR2 YFSETQ. The DNA for the CDR3 is TGCGCCAGCAGCCCCGCGTTCGGTGAGCAGTTCTTC. Amino acid sequence: CASSPAFGEQFF.

This rearrangement joins TRBV2 to TRBJ2-7, with 13 bases identical to TRBD2. The CDR3 extends over 14 amino acids. The germline V gene encodes CDR1 SNHLY and CDR2 FYNNEI. V was pared by 5 bases and J by 2 bases, with 0 bases of the junction left unmatched. The CDR3 DNA is TGTGCCAGCAGTACTAGCGGGAGGGCCTACGAGCAGTACGTC. The encoded protein is CASSTSGRAYEQYV.

V gene TRBV10-3 combines with J gene TRBJ1-1; D unresolved. The CDR3 runs to 14 residues. V shed 4 bases and J shed 1 base, with 10 bases lying between them. Germline V gene data show CDR1 as ENHRY and CDR2 as SYGVKD. The DNA for the CDR3 is TGTGCCATCAGTGGCGAGGTCCCGAACACTGAAGCTTTCTTT. It specifies CAISGEVPNTEAFF.

The V call is TRBV7-2, the J call TRBJ2-1; 7 bases match TRBD2. Trimming took 5 bases from V and 2 from J; bases not matched to a gene: 9. Per germline, CDR1 SGHTA and CDR2 FQGNSA. CDR3 length: 16 residues. The CDR3 nucleotides read TGTGCCAGCAGCCCCTCCGCGAGCGGGGCCTACAATGAGCAGTTCTTC. It is translated as CASSPSASGAYNEQFF.

J is TRBJ2-1 and V is TRBV29-1, with TRBD2 matching 8 bases. This CDR3 is built from 12 residues. CDR1 is SQVTM and CDR2 is ANQGSEA in the germline V gene. Unmatched junction bases numbered 3, after V lost 5 bases and J lost 6 bases. The CDR3, as DNA: TGCAGCGTTATTAGCGGGACCAATGAGCAGTTCTTC. Protein: CSVISGTNEQFF.

The V call is TRBV5-1, the J call TRBJ2-1; TRBD2 agrees at 9 bases. V gave up 1 base and J gave up 5 bases; unmatched junction bases: 7. This CDR3 region has 16 residues. The germline CDR1 and CDR2 sequences are SGHRS and YFSETQ. In nucleotides, the CDR3 is TGCGCCAGCAGCTTGTACGCTAGCGGGGTCGACAATGAGCAGTTCTTC. Translation gives CASSLYASGVDNEQFF.

V usage is TRBV7-9 and J usage is TRBJ1-6; D is ambiguous. There are 10 residues in the CDR3. Trimming shortened V by 8 bases and J by 12 bases, and 8 bases separated the two germline ends. The germline gives CDR1 SEHNR, CDR2 FQNEAQ (reference sequence). This chain's CDR3 is CASSPLPLHF. CDR3 DNA: TGTGCCAGCTCTCCCCTACCCCTCCACTTT.

This clone appeared a single time. The chain has TRBV19 and TRBJ2-3, with D possibly being TRBD2 (6 bases). The CDR3 runs 15 residues. The V gene lost 3 bases and the J gene lost 4 bases, with 14 bases spanning the gap. Germline CDR1 is LNHDA and CDR2 is SQIVND (reference sequence). The CDR3 spells CASSIPGPGADTQYF. In nucleotides, the CDR3 is TGTGCCAGTAGTATCCCGGGACCGGGGGCAGATACGCAGTATTTT.

This sequence joins TRBV11-3 and TRBJ2-1, with 10 nucleotides matching TRBD2. CDR1 is SGHNT, CDR2 YENEEA, per germline. The trim removed 5 bases at V and 5 bases at J, leaving 12 bases unmatched. This CDR3 comprises 17 residues. The CDR3 DNA is TGTGCCAGCAGCACACTAGCGGGGCTCTTTTGGGACAATGAGCAGTTCTTC. Its translation is CASSTLAGLFWDNEQFF.

The chain carries TRBV28 and TRBJ2-7, with 8 bases lining up with TRBD2. Unmatched junction bases numbered 9, after V lost 7 bases and J lost 4 bases. CDR1 is MDHEN, CDR2 SYDVKM, per germline. The CDR3 is 14 residues long. CDR3 amino acids: CASKIAGSGYEQYF. The CDR3 DNA is TGTGCCAGCAAGATAGCGGGATCCGGGTACGAGCAGTACTTC.

V is TRBV30 and J is TRBJ1-6; no definite D call. This CDR3 region has 15 residues. V dropped 2 bases and J dropped 7 bases, with 15 bases sitting between them. From germline, CDR1 is GTSNPN and CDR2 SVGIG (reference sequence). CDR3 DNA: TGTGCCTGGAGTCTGGGGAGGGTCTCCAATTCACCCCTCCACTTT. Its translation: CAWSLGRVSNSPLHF.

This clone appeared a few times. The sample has other DNA sequences that encode this CDR3 too. The rearrangement uses TRBV20-1 and TRBJ2-1; TRBD2 agrees at 8 bases. This CDR3 is 14 amino acids long. The germline CDR1 and CDR2 sequences are DFQATT and SNEGSKA (reference sequence). The junction had 5 bases not matched to a gene; V was cut back by 3 bases and J by 4 bases. In DNA form, the CDR3 reads TGCAGTGCTAGTATCAGCGGGAGATACAATGAGCAGTTCTTC. Encoded protein: CSASISGRYNEQFF.

The genes are TRBV7-2 and TRBJ1-1; the match to TRBD1 covers 9 bases. This CDR3 is 15 amino acids long. Germline V gene lookup returns CDR1 SGHTA and CDR2 FQGNSA. V lost 4 bases, J lost 5 bases, and 8 bases stayed unmatched. This CDR3 reads CASSSVQGARTEAFF. The CDR3 nucleotides are TGTGCCAGCAGCTCCGTACAGGGGGCTAGGACTGAAGCTTTCTTT.

The chain uses TRBV20-1 and TRBJ2-5, with D uncertain. The CDR3 has 11 amino acids. V was pared by 1 base and J by 5 bases, with 5 bases between. Germline CDR1 is DFQATT and CDR2 is SNEGSKA (reference sequence). This CDR3 is CSARAFETQYF. As DNA, the CDR3 is TGCAGTGCTAGAGCGTTCGAGACCCAGTACTTC.

J is TRBJ1-2 and V is TRBV28, with unresolved D. Germline CDR1 reads MDHEN; CDR2 reads SYDVKM. The CDR3 spans 16 residues. Trimming removed 3 bases at V and 0 bases at J, with 14 bases between. The CDR3 coding sequence is TGTGCCAGCAGTTTGGGAGCAACAGAAACTAACTATGGCTACACCTTC. This sequence encodes CASSLGATETNYGYTF.

The V and J genes are TRBV28 and TRBJ2-1; TRBD2 matches 8 bases. V lost 7 bases and J lost 7; bases outside the gene matches: 9. Germline V lookup: CDR1 MDHEN, CDR2 SYDVKM. The CDR3 contains 14 residues. CDR3 in amino acids: CASMAGGRKNEQFF. CDR3 DNA sequence: TGTGCCAGCATGGCGGGCGGGAGGAAGAATGAGCAGTTCTTC.

The chain couples TRBV28 to TRBJ1-1, with TRBD1 as a possible D gene (5 bases). The V gene's germline CDR1 is MDHEN and CDR2 SYDVKM. V was cut by 6 bases and J by 2 bases, with 10 bases left in between. The CDR3 spans 13 residues. CDR3 in amino acids: CASRSGINTEAFF. The CDR3 DNA reads as TGTGCCAGCAGGTCAGGGATCAACACTGAAGCTTTCTTT.

The CDR3 loop reads CASSFSGFNYGYTF. In nucleotides, the CDR3 is TGTGCCAGCAGTTTCTCAGGGTTTAACTATGGCTACACCTTC. The V call is TRBV11-2, the J call TRBJ1-2, with a weak D call TRBD1 (5 bases). Looked up from germline, CDR1 is SGHAT and CDR2 is FQNNGV. V was shortened by 6 bases and J by 1 base, with 12 bases between the two germline ends. The CDR3 covers 14 residues. The full variable domain, completed using reference TRBV11-2 and TRBJ1-2, is EAGVAQSPRYKIIEKRQSVAFWCNPISGHATLYWYQQILGQGPKLLIQFQNNGVVDDSQLPKDRFSAERLKGVDSTLKIQPAKLEDSAVYLCASSFSGFNYGYTFGSGTRLTVV.

The chain recombines TRBV5-1 with TRBJ1-1, with D unclear. The V end was cut by 2 bases, the J end by 6 bases, with 11 bases between. This CDR3 spans 13 amino acids. The germline V gene has CDR1 SGHRS and CDR2 YFSETQ. CDR3 amino acids: CASSLSRGPEAFF. The CDR3 nucleotides are TGCGCCAGCAGCTTAAGCCGGGGTCCTGAAGCTTTCTTT.

This clone was picked up a small number of times. The chain joins TRBV4-2 to TRBJ1-1; D possibly corresponds to TRBD1 (6 bases). This CDR3 is built from 15 residues. Trimming cost V 2 bases and J 10 bases, with 20 bases left between them. Germline CDR1 reads LGHNA; CDR2 reads YNFKEQ. The CDR3 bases are TGTGCCAGCAGCCAAACTGGTGGGCAGGGGAGTAGAGCTTTCTTT. It encodes CASSQTGGQGSRAFF.

The chain recombines TRBV29-1 with TRBJ1-2; unclear D gene. With 2 bases removed from V and 6 bases from J, the gap between germline ends came to 16 bases. Germline CDR1 is SQVTM and CDR2 is ANQGSEA. This CDR3 has 14 amino acids. The CDR3: CSVEKSRIGDGYTF. DNA of the CDR3: TGCAGCGTTGAAAAGAGCAGGATAGGCGATGGCTACACCTTC. Using reference TRBV29-1 and TRBJ1-2 for the parts outside the CDR3, the full variable domain is SAVISQKPSRDICQRGTSLTIQCQVDSQVTMMFWYRQQPGQSLTLIATANQGSEATYESGFVIDKFPISRPNLTFSTLTVSNMSPEDSSIYLCSVEKSRIGDGYTFGSGTRLTVV.

The CDR3 is CASSLPGMNEKLFF. The CDR3, as DNA: TGTGCCAGCAGTTTACCCGGGATGAATGAAAAACTGTTTTTT. V is TRBV27 and J is TRBJ1-4; D gene ambiguous. The CDR3 length is 14 residues. Trimming removed 2 bases at V and 5 bases at J, with 9 bases between. Germline-derived CDR1 and CDR2 are MNHEY and SMNVEV (reference sequence). The complete variable domain, with remaining parts taken from reference TRBV27 and TRBJ1-4, reads EAQVTQNPRYLITVTGKKLTVTCSQNMNHEYMSWYRQDPGLGLRQIYYSMNVEVTDKGDVPEGYKVSRKEKRNFPLILESPSPNQTSLYFCASSLPGMNEKLFFGSGTQLSVL.

This chain links TRBV3-1 (or the pseudogene TRBV3-2) with TRBJ1-5, with D possibly matching TRBD1 (6 bases). CDR3 length: 14 amino acids. Germline V gene sequence: CDR1 LGHDT, CDR2 YNNKEL (reference sequence). The V end lost 6 bases, the J end lost 4 bases, and 13 bases lay between the germline ends. In nucleotides, the CDR3 is TGTGCCAGCAGTTTCGGGACACCGAATCAGCCCCAGCATTTT. Translating it yields CASSFGTPNQPQHF.

This clone turned up a few times. The V and J genes are TRBV7-2 and TRBJ1-2; 8 bases are a match to TRBD1. CDR1 is SGHTA, CDR2 FQGNSA, per germline. Trimming removed 3 bases from V and 4 bases from J; junction bases left unmatched: 7. This CDR3 is 15 amino acids long. CDR3 sequence: CASSFAGTGLYGYTF. The CDR3, as DNA: TGTGCCAGCAGCTTCGCCGGGACAGGCCTCTATGGCTACACCTTC.